These 30 T cell receptor beta chains came from one sample sequenced in a study of CD8+CD57+ T cells in acquired aplastic anemia. Profiles of TCR beta VDJ and CDR3 were generated from a genomic DNA template. TCRdb reprocessed the reads via MiXCR and lists one record per CDR3 protein. The sample records approximately 470,000 distinct CDR3 sequences, around 30% being singletons. The authors sequenced patients whose flow cytometry had shown CD8+CD57+ cell expansion. What was sequenced was sorted CD4+, CD8+, or CD8+CD57+ T cells (not recorded which) from PBMCs. Source of these receptors: a human donor with aplastic anemia.

This clonotype was counted ten times or more. The CDR3 DNA sequence: TGTGCCAGTAGTATCTCGTGGACAGAAGTCTATGGCTACACCTTC. It specifies CASSISWTEVYGYTF. The rearrangement joins TRBV19 to TRBJ1-2, with D tentatively TRBD1 (6 bases). The CDR3 totals 15 residues. V lost 3 bases, J lost 4 bases, and 15 bases lay in between. From germline, CDR1 is LNHDA and CDR2 SQIVND (reference sequence).

This clonotype was observed a handful of times. This chain joins TRBV6-1 and TRBJ1-2; TRBD1 is a possible D gene (6 bases). Germline CDR1 reads MNHNS; CDR2 reads SASEGT. Trimming removed 3 bases at V and 4 bases at J, with 21 bases between. This CDR3 comprises 17 residues. The CDR3 protein is CASSDPRQALTAYGYTF. The CDR3 nucleotides read TGTGCCAGCAGTGATCCGCGACAGGCACTCACGGCCTATGGCTACACCTTC.

This clonotype was seen many times. This chain joins TRBV7-6 and TRBJ1-5; 7 positions agree with TRBD1. The CDR3 totals 14 residues. Germline trimming cut 1 base from V and 6 bases from J; bases unmatched to any gene: 3. Germline assignment: CDR1 SGHVS and CDR2 FNYEAQ. For the CDR3, the DNA is TGTGCCAGCAGCTTAGAAACAGGGGCTCAGCCCCAGCATTTT. Amino acids: CASSLETGAQPQHF.

This clonotype has more than one count but fewer than ten. CDR3 loop: CASSPSPHENTEAFF. The CDR3 bases are TGTGCCAGCAGCCCAAGCCCACACGAGAACACTGAAGCTTTCTTT. J is TRBJ1-1 and V is TRBV7-3; D unclear. The germline V and J ends were trimmed by 5 bases and 1 base, with 14 bases remaining between them. This CDR3 has 15 residues. CDR1 SGHTA and CDR2 FQGTGA come from the germline V gene.

The chain employs TRBV11-2 and TRBJ1-2, with D uncertain. The CDR3 consists of 18 residues. V was pared by 5 bases and J by 2 bases, with 24 bases between. Germline-derived CDR1 and CDR2 are SGHAT and FQNNGV. For the CDR3, the DNA is TGTGCCAGCAGCCAAGAGGCTGGTGAGACAAAGAAGAACTATGGCTACACCTTC. Translating gives CASSQEAGETKKNYGYTF.

This clonotype showed up just a few times. The chain is built from TRBV7-2 and TRBJ2-1; 10 nucleotides agree with TRBD1. CDR1 and CDR2 (germline): SGHTA, FQGNSA. This CDR3 region has 15 residues. The junction had 8 bases not matched to a gene; V was cut back by 5 bases and J by 7 bases. The CDR3 region has the DNA TGTGCCAGCAGCACCCGACAGGGGGCGCGGAATGAGCAGTTCTTC. Encoded protein: CASSTRQGARNEQFF.

The rearrangement joins TRBV7-9 to TRBJ2-1; the D gene is possibly TRBD2 (5 bases). Germline V CDR1 and CDR2: SEHNR, FQNEAQ (reference sequence). Trimming removed 3 bases from V and 4 bases from J, with 13 bases in between. CDR3 length equals 15 residues. The DNA of the CDR3 is TGTGCCAGCAGCTTTTATGGGGAGAGGTACAATGAGCAGTTCTTC. Its translation: CASSFYGERYNEQFF.

This rearrangement joins TRBV7-6 to TRBJ2-2; D is ambiguous. V was shortened by 4 bases and J by 7 bases, with 19 bases between the two germline ends. CDR3 length: 16 residues. Germline loops: CDR1 SGHVS, CDR2 FNYEAQ. CDR3 in amino acids: CASSSPLSLALGELFF. DNA for the CDR3: TGTGCCAGCAGCTCCCCTCTAAGTCTCGCACTCGGGGAGCTGTTTTTT. The full variable domain, its missing parts supplied by reference TRBV7-6 and TRBJ2-2, is GAGVSQSPRYKVTKRGQDVALRCDPISGHVSLYWYRQALGQGPEFLTYFNYEAQQDKSGLPNDRFSAERPEGSISTLTIQRTEQRDSAMYRCASSSPLSLALGELFFGEGSRLTVL.

As to this clonotype: A much larger clone is a single base away; this may be a read error. The chain recombines TRBV11-2 with TRBJ1-6; no clear D gene. Germline V gene lookup returns CDR1 SGHAT and CDR2 FQNNGV. This CDR3 spans 15 amino acids. Trimming left V 5 bases short and J 11 bases short, with 19 bases between. The CDR3 is CASSRGPPLDPPLHF. The CDR3 bases are TGTGCCAGCAGCCGAGGGCCTCCCTTGGATCCACCCCTCCACTTT.

Concerning this clonotype itself: A much larger clonotype is one base distant, so this may be a read error. The CDR3 does not close with the conserved phenylalanine or tryptophan, likely indicating a read error. The chain joins TRBV11-2 to TRBJ1-6; no clear D gene. The CDR3 consists of 16 residues. Between the trimmed V and J ends, which lost 1 base and 9 bases, there was a span of 16 bases. The germline CDR1 and CDR2 sequences are SGHAT and FQNNGV. CDR3 region: CASSLGGLTFGSPLHL. CDR3 DNA sequence: TGTGCCAGCAGCTTAGGTGGACTGACGTTTGGTTCACCCCTCCACCTT.

This clonotype has at least ten counts. The rearrangement joins TRBV7-9 to TRBJ2-5, with TRBD1 as a possible D gene (5 bases). V shed 5 bases and J shed 5 bases, with 9 bases lying between them. Germline assignment: CDR1 SEHNR and CDR2 FQNEAQ (reference sequence). This CDR3 region has 12 residues. CDR3 sequence (DNA): TGTGCCAGCAGCAAGGGGCAGGAGACCCAGTACTTC. Protein product: CASSKGQETQYF. Looking up the rest from reference TRBV7-9 and TRBJ2-5 gives the full variable domain: DTGVSQNPRHKITKRGQNVTFRCDPISEHNRLYWYRQTLGQGPEFLTYFQNEAQLEKSRLLSDRFSAERPKGSFSTLEIQRTEQGDSAMYLCASSKGQETQYFGPGTRLLVL.

This clonotype has at least ten counts. The chain has TRBV19 and TRBJ1-3; TRBD1 matches 8 bases. The germline CDR1 and CDR2 sequences are LNHDA and SQIVND (reference sequence). Trimming took 8 bases from V and 2 from J; bases not matched to a gene: 2. The CDR3 has 13 residues. The CDR3 DNA is TGTGCCAGTTCGACAGGGGCTGGAAACACCATATATTTT. Amino acid sequence: CASSTGAGNTIYF.

This clonotype was seen only a few times. The chain carries TRBV6-1 and TRBJ2-2; D is possibly TRBD2 (6 bases). Germline V gives CDR1 MNHNS, CDR2 SASEGT. This CDR3 is built from 12 residues. V lost 8 bases and J lost 8, with 12 bases in between. The CDR3 is CASGYSGGELFF. In DNA form, the CDR3 reads TGTGCCAGCGGCTATAGCGGTGGGGAGCTGTTTTTT.

This clonotype showed up just a few times. This may arise from a read error, as a much more abundant clone is one base away. The V call is TRBV19, the J call TRBJ2-7; the match to TRBD2 covers 10 bases. Looked up from germline, CDR1 is LNHDA and CDR2 is SQIVND (reference sequence). The CDR3 has 15 amino acids. Written as DNA, the CDR3 is TGTGCCAGTGGTATGAGCGGGAGGGCCTCCTACGAGCAGTACTTC. It codes for CASGMSGRASYEQYF.

This clonotype was picked up a small number of times. The chain links TRBV7-9 to TRBJ2-2; D is uncertain. The ends were cut back, 5 bases at V and 5 bases at J, with 12 bases in the middle. This CDR3 contains 14 residues. Germline V gene data show CDR1 as SEHNR and CDR2 as FQNEAQ (reference sequence). The chain's CDR3 is CASSGSFTTGELFF. DNA for the CDR3: TGTGCCAGCAGCGGGTCTTTCACGACCGGGGAGCTGTTTTTT. Combining the CDR3 with reference TRBV7-9 and TRBJ2-2 gives the whole variable domain DTGVSQNPRHKITKRGQNVTFRCDPISEHNRLYWYRQTLGQGPEFLTYFQNEAQLEKSRLLSDRFSAERPKGSFSTLEIQRTEQGDSAMYLCASSGSFTTGELFFGEGSRLTVL.

This clonotype was recorded many times. This CDR3 reads CASSLSGRDASEQYF. In DNA, the CDR3 is TGTGCCAGCAGCTTGAGTGGAAGGGATGCCAGCGAGCAGTACTTC. V is TRBV7-2 and J is TRBJ2-7, with D unclear. The V gene's germline CDR1 is SGHTA and CDR2 FQGNSA. The CDR3 sequence is 15 residues long. The V gene lost 3 bases and the J gene lost 6 bases, with 18 bases spanning the gap.

This clonotype was observed a handful of times. The chain uses TRBV3-1 and TRBJ2-7; D unresolved. Per the germline V gene, CDR1 is LGHDT and CDR2 is YNNKEL (reference sequence). V gave up 0 bases and J gave up 2 bases, with 14 bases separating them. This CDR3 region has 16 residues. The CDR3 nucleotides are TGTGCCAGCAGCCAAGATTTGGTCGTAGGAACCTACGAGCAGTACTTC. Protein product: CASSQDLVVGTYEQYF.

Comments on this clonotype: As the CDR3 is not closed by the conserved phenylalanine or tryptophan, this likely results from a read error. The rearrangement uses TRBV24-1 and TRBJ2-1; 9 bases match TRBD2. This CDR3 is 15 amino acids long. Trimming took 3 bases from V and 8 from J; bases not matched to a gene: 7. Germline CDR1 KGHDR, CDR2 SFDVKD. Here the CDR3 reads CATSDPGLAFHEQFS. For the CDR3, the DNA is TGTGCCACCAGTGATCCGGGACTAGCCTTCCATGAGCAGTTCTCC.

This clonotype was detected many times. This rearrangement joins TRBV7-8 to TRBJ2-2; TRBD1 might be the D (5 bases). V was clipped by 6 bases and J by 7 bases, with 9 bases between them. Germline V gene sequence: CDR1 SGHVS, CDR2 FQNEAQ. The CDR3 consists of 12 residues. The CDR3 DNA follows: TGTGCCAGCAGAACAGGTGTCGGGGAGCTGTTTTTT. The encoded protein is CASRTGVGELFF.

Ten or more counts support this clonotype. The rearrangement links TRBV20-1 to TRBJ2-5; tentative D call: TRBD1 (6 bases). V was pared by 3 bases and J by 1 base, with 9 bases between. The CDR3 is 13 residues long. Germline values: CDR1 DFQATT, CDR2 SNEGSKA (reference sequence). The CDR3 loop reads CSARTGAQETQYF. The CDR3 DNA follows: TGCAGTGCTAGGACAGGAGCCCAAGAGACCCAGTACTTC.

As to this clonotype: A much larger clone sits a single nucleotide away, making a read error possible. This chain connects TRBV27 to TRBJ2-7; TRBD2 agrees at 11 bases. Germline values: CDR1 MNHEY, CDR2 SMNVEV (reference sequence). The CDR3 contains 14 residues. The V gene end was trimmed by 5 bases and the J gene end by 4 bases; junction bases not matched to a gene: 4. CDR3 coding DNA: TGTGCCAGCAGTCCGGGACTAGCGGTGTACGAGCAGTACTTC. This sequence encodes CASSPGLAVYEQYF.

V gene TRBV3-1 combines with J gene TRBJ1-2, with D hard to call. The CDR3 consists of 13 residues. Per germline, CDR1 LGHDT and CDR2 YNNKEL (reference sequence). V dropped 1 base and J dropped 4 bases, with 7 bases sitting between them. The CDR3 sequence: CASSQAYSYGYTF. The CDR3 DNA sequence: TGTGCCAGCAGCCAAGCCTATAGCTATGGCTACACCTTC.

The chain carries TRBV15 and TRBJ2-3; 10 bases agree with TRBD1. Trimming cost V 2 bases and J 3 bases; bases outside gene matches: 5. Germline V gives CDR1 LNHNV, CDR2 YYDKDF (reference sequence). The CDR3 sequence is 16 residues long. The CDR3 region has the DNA TGTGCCACCAGCAGAAGCCTGGGACAGGGGACAGATACGCAGTATTTT. Its protein product is CATSRSLGQGTDTQYF.

This clonotype showed up many times. The rearrangement uses TRBV2 and TRBJ2-1; 7 positions agree with TRBD2. Germline CDR1 is SNHLY and CDR2 is FYNNEI. This CDR3 region has 13 residues. Losses at the gene ends were 8 bases for V and 7 bases for J; bases not matched to a gene: 8. The CDR3 reads CASDRGSGNEQFF. CDR3 DNA sequence: TGTGCCAGCGACCGCGGGAGTGGGAATGAGCAGTTCTTC.

This clonotype was picked up many times. The V gene is TRBV19, the J gene TRBJ2-5; D gene ambiguous. V lost 4 bases, J lost 4 bases, and 16 bases lay in between. The CDR3 is made up of 15 amino acids. Germline lookup yields CDR1 LNHDA and CDR2 SQIVND (reference sequence). The CDR3 loop is CASSNPSDPGETQYF. CDR3 nucleotides: TGTGCCAGTAGTAACCCCTCGGACCCGGGAGAGACCCAGTACTTC.

This clonotype was recorded at least ten times. The chain couples TRBV9 to TRBJ1-6; D is unresolved. Germline CDR1 and CDR2: SGDLS and YYNGEE. The CDR3 runs to 15 residues. V lost 3 bases, J lost 12 bases, and 19 bases lay in between. This chain's CDR3 is CASSAQPADTVPLHF. CDR3 DNA: TGTGCCAGCAGCGCACAACCAGCTGACACGGTACCCCTCCACTTT.

The chain has TRBV20-1 and TRBJ1-4; TRBD1 matches at 9 bases. V was clipped by 3 bases and J by 10 bases; unmatched bases: 12. There are 15 residues in the CDR3. Looked up from germline, CDR1 is DFQATT and CDR2 is SNEGSKA (reference sequence). The CDR3 spells CSASPTGGAGGKLFF. CDR3 DNA: TGCAGTGCTAGCCCTACAGGGGGCGCAGGTGGAAAACTGTTTTTT.

The table lists this clonotype with many counts. The rearrangement uses TRBV10-3 and TRBJ2-5; no reliable D call. Germline CDR1 and CDR2: ENHRY and SYGVKD. Deletions cut 3 bases from V and 1 base from J, with 6 bases between. This CDR3 has 13 amino acids. CDR3 DNA: TGTGCCATCAGTGATCACCCCCAAGAGACCCAGTACTTC. As protein: CAISDHPQETQYF.

This clonotype was seen once. The chain employs TRBV14 and TRBJ2-7; D is unclear. Germline V gene data show CDR1 as SGHDN and CDR2 as FVKESK. This CDR3 contains 17 residues. V lost 0 bases, J lost 4 bases, and 19 bases lay in between. CDR3 in DNA: TGTGCCAGCAGCCAAGACTGGAGCCACACCACTTTTTACGAGCAGTACTTC. Amino acid sequence: CASSQDWSHTTFYEQYF.

The rearrangement joins TRBV29-1 to TRBJ2-5; 14 bases map to TRBD2. CDR3 size: 14 residues. Germline CDR1 and CDR2: SQVTM and ANQGSEA. The CDR3 nucleotides are TGCGGACCGACTCGACTAGCGGGGGGGGAGACCCAGTACTTC. Its translation is CGPTRLAGGETQYF.